These 2 T cell receptor beta chains came from one sample sequenced in a study of tumor T cells in aggressive B-cell lymphoma. Using immunoSEQ multiplex PCR, the repertoire was profiled, and TCRdb retains in-frame clones only, with some absent. The table records thousands of clones, around nine tenths of them present only once. Source material: tumor tissue. The receptors stem from an adult with diffuse large B cell lymphoma.

This chain connects TRBV9 to TRBJ2-7, with D tentatively TRBD2 (5 bases). The CDR3 contains 15 residues. Trimming left V 0 bases short and J 5 bases short, with 15 bases between. Per the germline V gene, CDR1 is SGDLS and CDR2 is YYNGEE. The CDR3 DNA sequence: TGTGCCAGCAGCGTAGGAGGGTGGGGAGTGAACGAGCAGTACTTC. Translating it yields CASSVGGWGVNEQYF.

This clone was seen once. The chain is built from TRBV27 and TRBJ2-3; TRBD2 matches at 9 bases. The CDR3 runs to 15 residues. V shed 2 bases and J 5 bases; nucleotides not matched to a gene: 5. Germline V gives CDR1 MNHEY, CDR2 SMNVEV (reference sequence). The CDR3 loop reads CASSLAAGGVDTQYF. The CDR3 DNA reads TGTGCCAGCAGTTTAGCGGCGGGAGGGGTAGATACGCAGTATTTT.